The 9 T cell receptor beta chains given below trace back to one sample, sequenced in a study of T cells in Graves' hyperthyroidism and ophthalmopathy. The investigators amplified TCR beta CDR3 regions from RNA transcripts. A first-round RT-PCR of the TCR CDR3 used the HTBI primer set. TCRdb itself ran the multiplex PCR reads through MiXCR, one entry per CDR3 protein. Here the sample spans more than 300,000 distinct CDR3 sequences, roughly 17% being singletons. Material for sequencing was blood. These receptors all come from a woman in her 30s with Graves' hyperthyroidism that later progressed to Graves' ophthalmopathy.

This clonotype was detected ten times or more. This chain joins TRBV19 and TRBJ1-6; no reliable D call. Trimming pared 3 bases from V and 14 bases from J, leaving 17 bases between. This CDR3 is built from 14 residues. Germline V gene lookup returns CDR1 LNHDA and CDR2 SQIVND (reference sequence). The CDR3 nucleotides are TGTGCCAGTAGTATCGACACCAATCTCGGATCCCTCCACTTT. It is translated as CASSIDTNLGSLHF.

This clonotype was detected ten times or more. This sequence joins TRBV6-2 or TRBV6-3 and TRBJ2-5; D gene unclear. V was pared by 2 bases and J by 0 bases, with 13 bases between. This CDR3 spans 16 amino acids. The germline V gene encodes CDR1 MNHEY and CDR2 SVGEGT. CDR3 residues: CASSYGSQTYQETQYF. CDR3 bases: TGTGCCAGCAGTTACGGGTCCCAAACGTACCAAGAGACCCAGTACTTC.

For this clonotype: Being one base from a much bigger clone, this may be a read error. The chain employs TRBV3-1 and TRBJ1-1; D perhaps matches TRBD1 (5 bases). This CDR3 is built from 13 residues. Germline values: CDR1 LGHDT, CDR2 YNNKEL (reference sequence). CDR3 amino acids: CASSQEYGGRASF. The CDR3 nucleotides are TGTGCCAGCAGCCAAGAATATGGGGGAAGAGCTTCCTTT.

This clonotype was counted at least ten times. CDR3 DNA: TGTGCCAGCAGCTTATATGACAATGAGCAGTTCTTC. Amino acid sequence: CASSLYDNEQFF. The rearrangement joins TRBV7-9 to TRBJ2-1; D is unclear. V was cut by 2 bases and J by 5 bases, with 4 bases left in between. Germline V gene sequence: CDR1 SEHNR, CDR2 FQNEAQ (reference sequence). This CDR3 contains 12 residues.

This clonotype was seen more than once but under ten times. The gene calls are TRBV6-2 or TRBV6-3 and TRBJ2-1, with D perhaps assigned TRBD1 or TRBD2 (5 bases each). CDR1 and CDR2 from the germline V gene are MNHEY and SVGEGT. The CDR3 loop spans 13 amino acids. Trimming shortened V by 2 bases and J by 6 bases, and 8 bases separated the two germline ends. CDR3 nucleotide sequence: TGTGCCAGCAGTTACCGGGGCCTCAATGAGCAGTTCTTC. This sequence encodes CASSYRGLNEQFF.

This clonotype was observed a handful of times. The chain couples TRBV7-9 to TRBJ2-2; no firm D call. V lost 9 bases and J 4 bases, leaving 12 bases between the germline ends. The length of the CDR3 is 13 residues. Germline values: CDR1 SEHNR, CDR2 FQNEAQ (reference sequence). CDR3 DNA sequence: TGTGCCAGGAGACCAGAGTCCACCGGGGAGCTGTTTTTT. Protein product: CARRPESTGELFF.

This clonotype showed up many times. This sequence joins TRBV30 and TRBJ1-2; D ambiguous. The germline V gene has CDR1 GTSNPN and CDR2 SVGIG (reference sequence). The V and J ends lost 3 bases and 10 bases respectively, with 12 bases between them. This CDR3 spans 11 amino acids. CDR3 amino acids: CAWSVGSPYTF. The CDR3 DNA reads as TGTGCCTGGAGCGTCGGCTCACCCTACACCTTC.

In this sample, this clonotype turned up many times. This rearrangement joins TRBV6-1 to TRBJ1-4, with D possibly matching TRBD1 (6 bases). Trimming left V 4 bases short and J 6 bases short, with 12 bases between. Germline CDR1 reads MNHNS; CDR2 reads SASEGT. The CDR3 totals 14 residues. As DNA, the CDR3 is TGTGCCAGCAGTGCGCGGACAGAGGATGAAAAACTGTTTTTT. Translating it yields CASSARTEDEKLFF.

The table lists this clonotype with many counts. This chain uses TRBV2 with TRBJ2-5; D not certain. The CDR3 is made up of 12 amino acids. Germline assignment: CDR1 SNHLY and CDR2 FYNNEI. The V end lost 7 bases, the J end lost 7 bases, and 13 bases lay between the germline ends. This CDR3 is CASMPDRGTQYF. In DNA, the CDR3 is TGTGCCAGCATGCCCGACCGCGGGACCCAGTACTTC. Based on the CDR3 plus reference TRBV2 and TRBJ2-5, the full variable domain is EPEVTQTPSHQVTQMGQEVILRCVPISNHLYFYWYRQILGQKVEFLVSFYNNEISEKSEIFDDQFSVERPDGSNFTLKIRSTKLEDSAMYFCASMPDRGTQYFGPGTRLLVL.